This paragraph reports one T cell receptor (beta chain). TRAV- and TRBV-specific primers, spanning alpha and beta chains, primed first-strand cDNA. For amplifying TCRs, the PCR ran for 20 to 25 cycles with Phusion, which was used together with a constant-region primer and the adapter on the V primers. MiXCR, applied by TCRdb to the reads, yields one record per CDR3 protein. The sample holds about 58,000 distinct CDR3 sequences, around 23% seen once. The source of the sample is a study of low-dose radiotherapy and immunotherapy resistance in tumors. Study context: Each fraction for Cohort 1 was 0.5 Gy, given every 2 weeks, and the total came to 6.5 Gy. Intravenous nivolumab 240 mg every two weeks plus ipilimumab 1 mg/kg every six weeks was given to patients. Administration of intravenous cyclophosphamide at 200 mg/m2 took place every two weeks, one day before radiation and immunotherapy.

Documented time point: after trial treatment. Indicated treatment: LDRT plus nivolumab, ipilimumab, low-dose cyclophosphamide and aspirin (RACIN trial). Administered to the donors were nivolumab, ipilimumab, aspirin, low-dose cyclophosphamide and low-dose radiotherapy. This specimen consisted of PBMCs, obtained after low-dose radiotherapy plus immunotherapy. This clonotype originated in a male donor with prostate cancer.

The DNA for the CDR3 is TGTGCCAGCAGTATAATAGCGGGAGCAGATACGCAGTATTTT. Residues: CASSIIAGADTQYF. This chain uses TRBV28 with TRBJ2-3, with TRBD2 identical over 9 bases. Germline assignment: CDR1 MDHEN and CDR2 SYDVKM. With 5 bases clipped from V and 4 bases from J, the junction kept 4 bases outside the gene matches. The CDR3 covers 14 residues.